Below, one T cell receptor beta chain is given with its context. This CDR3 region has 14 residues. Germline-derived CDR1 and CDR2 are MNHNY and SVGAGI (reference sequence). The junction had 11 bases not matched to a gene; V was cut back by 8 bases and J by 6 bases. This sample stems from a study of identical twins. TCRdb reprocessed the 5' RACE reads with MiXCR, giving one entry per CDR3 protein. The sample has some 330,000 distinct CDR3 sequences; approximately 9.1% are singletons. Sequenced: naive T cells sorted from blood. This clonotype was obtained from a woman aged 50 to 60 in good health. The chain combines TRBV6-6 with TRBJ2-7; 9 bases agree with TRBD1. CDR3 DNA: TGTGCCAGCTATGGACAGGGGTCGGCCGGCGAGCAGTACTTC. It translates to CASYGQGSAGEQYF.